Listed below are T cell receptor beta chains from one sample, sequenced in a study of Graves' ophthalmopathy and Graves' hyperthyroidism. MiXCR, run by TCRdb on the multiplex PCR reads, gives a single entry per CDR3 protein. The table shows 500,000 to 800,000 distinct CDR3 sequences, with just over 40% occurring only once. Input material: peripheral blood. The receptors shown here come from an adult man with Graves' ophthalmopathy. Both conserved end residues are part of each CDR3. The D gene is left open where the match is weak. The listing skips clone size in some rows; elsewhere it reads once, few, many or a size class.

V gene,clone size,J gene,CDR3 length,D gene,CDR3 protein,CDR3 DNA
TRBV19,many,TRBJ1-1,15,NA,CASSSLSSGNTEAFF,TGTGCCAGTAGTTCTTTGTCCTCCGGGAACACTGAAGCTTTCTTT
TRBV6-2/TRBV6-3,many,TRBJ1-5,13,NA,CASSYGETRPQHF,TGTGCCAGCAGTTATGGGGAGACACGACCCCAGCATTTT
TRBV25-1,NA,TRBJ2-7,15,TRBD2,CASSQTSGAACEQYF,TGTGCCAGCAGCCAGACTAGCGGGGCGGCCTGCGAGCAGTACTTC
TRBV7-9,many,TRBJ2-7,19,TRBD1,CASSSTGTGGKRFINEQYF,TGTGCCAGCAGCTCTACCGGGACAGGGGGTAAGAGGTTCATCAACGAGCAGTACTTC
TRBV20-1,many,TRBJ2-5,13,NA,CSASPAGPRYPYF,TGCAGTGCTAGTCCGGCCGGCCCACGTTATCCGTACTTC
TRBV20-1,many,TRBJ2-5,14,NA,CSANGVGMGETQYF,TGCAGTGCTAATGGAGTCGGGATGGGAGAGACCCAGTACTTC
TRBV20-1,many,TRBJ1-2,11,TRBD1,CSAPRQGAYTF,TGCAGTGCTCCCCGGCAGGGGGCCTACACCTTC
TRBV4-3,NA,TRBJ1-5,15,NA,CASSQAWGGGQPQHF,TGCGCCAGCAGCCAAGCCTGGGGCGGAGGACAGCCCCAGCATTTT
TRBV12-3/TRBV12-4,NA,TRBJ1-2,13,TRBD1,CASSGTGLGGYTF,TGTGCCAGCAGCGGGACAGGGCTTGGTGGCTACACCTTC
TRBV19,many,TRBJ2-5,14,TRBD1,CASSPPDRGKTQYF,TGTGCCAGTAGTCCCCCGGACAGGGGAAAGACCCAGTACTTC
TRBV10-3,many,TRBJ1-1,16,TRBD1,CASSEVGQGWDTEAFF,TGTGCCAGCAGTGAAGTGGGACAGGGGTGGGACACTGAAGCTTTCTTT
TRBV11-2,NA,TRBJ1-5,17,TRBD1,CASSPETWTGVYQPQHF,TGTGCCAGCAGCCCCGAGACGTGGACAGGTGTTTATCAGCCCCAGCATTTT
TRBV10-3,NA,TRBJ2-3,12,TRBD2,CAAGGGTDTQYF,TGTGCCGCGGGGGGGGGCACAGATACGCAGTATTTT
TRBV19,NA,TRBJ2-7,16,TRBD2,CASSIPGSGRAYEQYF,TGTGCCAGTAGTATCCCCGGTAGCGGGAGGGCCTACGAGCAGTACTTC
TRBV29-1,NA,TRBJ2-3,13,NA,CSVPRGQADTQYF,TGCAGCGTACCACGGGGGCAAGCAGATACGCAGTATTTT
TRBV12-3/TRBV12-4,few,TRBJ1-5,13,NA,CASSSPGWGPQHF,TGTGCCAGCAGTTCGCCCGGGTGGGGGCCCCAGCATTTT
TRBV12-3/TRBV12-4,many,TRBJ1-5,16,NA,CASDGPLMEAYQPQHF,TGTGCCAGCGATGGCCCCCTCATGGAAGCGTACCAGCCCCAGCATTTT
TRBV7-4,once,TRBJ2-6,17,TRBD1,CASSPRDRDSGANVLTF,TGTGCCAGCAGCCCCCGGGACAGGGACTCTGGGGCCAACGTCCTGACTTTC
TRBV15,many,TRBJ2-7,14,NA,CATSSNTRVREQYF,TGTGCCACCAGCAGCAATACGAGGGTTCGCGAGCAGTACTTC
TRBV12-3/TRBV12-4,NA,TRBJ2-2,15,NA,CASSLVGGGAGELFF,TGTGCCAGCAGTTTAGTAGGGGGGGGCGCCGGGGAGCTGTTTTTT
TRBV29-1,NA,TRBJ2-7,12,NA,CSVGPGDGEQYF,TGCAGCGTTGGACCTGGGGACGGCGAGCAGTACTTC
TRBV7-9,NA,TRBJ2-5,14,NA,CASSLAGTVGAQYF,TGTGCCAGCAGCTTAGCCGGGACTGTTGGGGCCCAGTACTTC
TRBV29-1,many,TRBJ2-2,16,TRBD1,CSVAPRDRGFTGELFF,TGCAGCGTTGCGCCTCGGGACAGGGGATTCACCGGGGAGCTGTTTTTT
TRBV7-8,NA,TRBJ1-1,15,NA,CACSSKKQMNTEAFF,TGTGCCTGCAGCTCAAAAAAACAGATGAACACTGAAGCTTTCTTT
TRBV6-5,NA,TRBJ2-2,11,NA,CASRLAGELFF,TGTGCCAGCAGATTAGCCGGGGAGCTGTTTTTT
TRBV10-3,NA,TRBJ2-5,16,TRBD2,CASSLLGAGEKETQYF,TGTGCCAGCAGTCTCCTCGGAGCGGGGGAAAAAGAGACCCAGTACTTC
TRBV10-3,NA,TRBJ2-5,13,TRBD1,CAIRGDREGTQYF,TGTGCCATCAGAGGGGACAGGGAAGGGACCCAGTACTTC
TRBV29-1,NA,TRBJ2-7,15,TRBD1,CSVEVRWTGVGEQYF,TGCAGCGTTGAGGTCCGATGGACAGGGGTGGGCGAGCAGTACTTC
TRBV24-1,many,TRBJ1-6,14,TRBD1,CATMIRGRVSPLHF,TGTGCCACCATGATCAGGGGGCGCGTGTCACCCCTCCACTTT
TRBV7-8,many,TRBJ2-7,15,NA,CASSLGLGTHYEQYF,TGTGCCAGCAGCCTTGGGTTGGGCACCCACTACGAGCAGTACTTC
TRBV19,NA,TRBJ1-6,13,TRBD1,CASTRQGGSPLHF,TGTGCCAGTACAAGACAGGGCGGATCACCCCTCCACTTT
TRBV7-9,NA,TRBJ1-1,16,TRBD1,CASSLGQGTRNTEAFF,TGTGCCAGCAGCCTCGGACAGGGGACTCGGAACACTGAAGCTTTCTTT
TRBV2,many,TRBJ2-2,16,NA,CASSEEDPRNTGELFF,TGTGCCAGCAGTGAGGAGGACCCAAGGAACACCGGGGAGCTGTTTTTT
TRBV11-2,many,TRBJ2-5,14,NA,CASSLDAARETQYF,TGTGCCAGCAGCTTGGATGCAGCAAGGGAGACCCAGTACTTC
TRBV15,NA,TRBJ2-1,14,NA,CATSSILLYNEQFF,TGTGCCACCAGCAGCATCCTGTTATACAATGAGCAGTTCTTC
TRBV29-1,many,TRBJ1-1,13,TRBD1,CSVLTGGRTEAFF,TGCAGCGTTCTGACAGGGGGCCGGACTGAAGCTTTCTTT
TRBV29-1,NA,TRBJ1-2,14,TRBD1,CSVESGDRGYGYTF,TGCAGCGTTGAATCGGGGGACAGGGGTTACGGCTACACCTTC
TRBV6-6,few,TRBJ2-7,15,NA,CASSPGGRSSYEQYF,TGTGCCAGCAGTCCCGGGGGCAGGAGCTCCTACGAGCAGTACTTC
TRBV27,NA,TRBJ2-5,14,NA,CASSSQAPRGTQYF,TGTGCCAGCAGTTCTCAGGCCCCCCGAGGGACCCAGTACTTC
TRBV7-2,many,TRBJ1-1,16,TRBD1,CASSLVSRGRGTEAFF,TGTGCCAGCAGCTTAGTCTCCAGGGGGCGAGGCACTGAAGCTTTCTTT
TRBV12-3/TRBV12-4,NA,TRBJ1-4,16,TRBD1,CASSWTGQPADEKLFF,TGTGCCAGCAGTTGGACAGGCCAACCCGCTGATGAAAAACTGTTTTTT
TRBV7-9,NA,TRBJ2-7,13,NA,CASQAGVAYEQYF,TGTGCCAGCCAAGCGGGTGTAGCCTACGAGCAGTACTTC
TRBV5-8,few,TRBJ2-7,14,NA,CASSYLGRSTEQYF,TGTGCCAGCAGCTATCTGGGACGCTCAACCGAGCAGTACTTC
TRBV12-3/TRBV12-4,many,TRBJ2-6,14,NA,CASSPNSGANVLTF,TGTGCCAGCAGCCCTAACTCTGGGGCCAACGTCCTGACTTTC
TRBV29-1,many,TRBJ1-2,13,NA,CSVDSGSASGYTF,TGCAGCGTTGATTCAGGCTCGGCTTCTGGCTACACCTTC
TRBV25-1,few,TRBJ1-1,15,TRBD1,CASSPSQGVNTEAFF,TGTGCCAGCTCACCATCACAGGGGGTGAACACTGAAGCTTTCTTT
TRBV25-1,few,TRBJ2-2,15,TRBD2,CASSFSGTYGGELFF,TGTGCCAGCAGTTTTAGCGGGACGTACGGTGGGGAGCTGTTTTTT
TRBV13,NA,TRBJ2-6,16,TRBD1,CATAGQGVAGANVLTF,TGTGCTACGGCCGGACAGGGAGTGGCTGGGGCCAACGTCCTGACTTTC
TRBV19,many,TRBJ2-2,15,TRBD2,CASRPPSGRVGELFF,TGTGCCAGCCGGCCCCCCAGCGGGAGGGTCGGGGAGCTGTTTTTT
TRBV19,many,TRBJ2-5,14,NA,CASRPWSGEETQYF,TGTGCCAGTAGACCGTGGTCGGGCGAGGAGACCCAGTACTTC
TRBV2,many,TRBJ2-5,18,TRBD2,CATSGTSGAMSGRETQYF,TGTGCCACCTCCGGGACTAGCGGGGCTATGAGTGGACGGGAGACCCAGTACTTC
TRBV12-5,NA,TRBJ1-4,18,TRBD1,CASSYYSPDRGLKGKLFF,TGTGCCAGCAGCTACTACTCCCCAGACAGGGGGCTAAAGGGAAAACTGTTTTTT
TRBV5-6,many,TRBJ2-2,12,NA,CASTRGTGELFF,TGTGCCAGCACCCGTGGTACCGGGGAGCTGTTTTTT
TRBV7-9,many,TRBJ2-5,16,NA,CASSLATAQAWETQYF,TGTGCCAGCAGCTTAGCCACGGCCCAGGCGTGGGAGACCCAGTACTTC
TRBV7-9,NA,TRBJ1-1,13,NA,CASSIFVGSEAFF,TGTGCCAGTAGTATATTTGTCGGCTCTGAAGCTTTCTTT
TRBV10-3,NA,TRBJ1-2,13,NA,CAISEGPYYGYTF,TGTGCCATCAGTGAAGGGCCATACTATGGCTACACCTTC